The rows below give T cell receptor beta chains drawn from one sample of a study of cytomegalovirus exposure and HLA in healthy donors. The method was immunoSEQ multiplex PCR; TCRdb's version includes in-frame clones alone and lacks a portion of them. Of around 300,000 clones listed, 80% to 90% were seen once; the top ten hold less than 1.2%. The sequencing sample was made of PBMCs. The receptors here all came from a woman between 18 and 29 years old in good health and CMV-seronegative. Each CDR3 is given with its conserved first and last residue. Each record gives: J gene, clone size, V gene, CDR3 length, D gene, CDR3 DNA, CDR3 protein. A D gene is named only where the DNA matches it firmly. The size field is filled for only some rows; it gives once, few, many or a size class.

TRBJ1-5 | few | TRBV7-9 | 11 | - | TGTGCCAGCAGCTTTGGTGGGCTCCAGCATTTT | CASSFGGLQHF
TRBJ1-5 | - | TRBV28 | 16 | TRBD1 | TGTGCCAGCAGTTTTGGGACAGGGGGCTTCAATCAGCCCCAGCATTTT | CASSFGTGGFNQPQHF
TRBJ2-7 | - | TRBV23-1 | 17 | - | TGCGCCAGCAGTCTCCAAGCCCCAGGGGAATCCCACTACGAGCAGTACTTC | CASSLQAPGESHYEQYF
TRBJ2-3 | - | TRBV9 | 16 | - | TGTGCCAGCAGCGTATTATCAGGGCAGAGCACAGATACGCAGTATTTT | CASSVLSGQSTDTQYF
TRBJ2-5 | - | TRBV5-1 | 15 | - | TGCGCCAGCAGCTTGGTTACTAGCCTCCGGGAGACCCAGTACTTC | CASSLVTSLRETQYF
TRBJ2-2 | - | TRBV19 | 14 | - | TGTGCCAGTAGTAACAGGCGCGGGGCCGGGGAGCTGTTTTTT | CASSNRRGAGELFF
TRBJ2-7 | once | TRBV6-5 | 14 | - | TGTGCCAGCAGTTATGTGACAGACTCCTACGAGCAGTACTTC | CASSYVTDSYEQYF
TRBJ2-7 | - | TRBV30 | 11 | TRBD1 | TGTGCCTGGGGGGACAGGGACGAGCAGTACTTC | CAWGDRDEQYF
TRBJ2-5 | - | TRBV27 | 16 | TRBD2 | TGTGCCAGCAGTTTATCTCCGGCTAGCGGGAGTGAGACCCAGTACTTC | CASSLSPASGSETQYF
TRBJ1-4 | few | TRBV19 | 15 | TRBD1 | TGTGCCAGTAGCCTCCAAACAGGGGATGGTGGAAAACTGTTTTTT | CASSLQTGDGGKLFF
TRBJ1-5 | - | TRBV28 | 15 | TRBD1 | TGTGCCAGCACCATGCCAGGGGGCCGGGGCCAGCCCCAGCATTTT | CASTMPGGRGQPQHF
TRBJ1-1 | - | TRBV6-6 | 14 | - | TGTGCCAGCAGTTTCCGGACTGAGGAGACTGAAGCTTTCTTT | CASSFRTEETEAFF
TRBJ2-1 | - | TRBV7-8 | 15 | - | TGTGCCAGCAGCTTGGCGAGGGGAGGATACAATGAGCAGTTCTTC | CASSLARGGYNEQFF
TRBJ2-7 | - | TRBV30 | 11 | - | TGTGCCACGGGACAATCCTACGAGCAGTACTTC | CATGQSYEQYF
TRBJ1-1 | - | TRBV28 | 16 | TRBD1 | TGTGCCAGCAGTTTATACGCAGGGGGCACGAACACTGAAGCTTTCTTT | CASSLYAGGTNTEAFF
TRBJ1-2 | - | TRBV10-2 | 17 | TRBD1 | TGCGCCAGCACGGCGGGACAGGGAACCGAGGATGGGTATGGCTACACCTTC | CASTAGQGTEDGYGYTF
TRBJ1-6 | - | TRBV7-3 | 17 | TRBD1 | TGTGCCAGCAGCTCGACACCGGGACAGGGGCGGTCTTCACCCCTCCACTTT | CASSSTPGQGRSSPLHF
TRBJ1-2 | - | TRBV19 | 14 | - | TGTGCCAGTACCCCCACCCGGGGTGTGAGGGGCTACACCTTC | CASTPTRGVRGYTF
TRBJ1-2 | few | TRBV19 | 14 | - | TGTGCCAGTAGTTTCACAGGGAACGGTAATGGCTACACCTTC | CASSFTGNGNGYTF
TRBJ1-3 | - | TRBV7-9 | 17 | TRBD1 | TGTGCCAGCAGACCGGGACAGGGGTCTTACTCTGGAAACACCATATATTTT | CASRPGQGSYSGNTIYF
TRBJ1-2 | once | TRBV4-1 | 16 | - | TGCGCCAGCAGCCAAACTTGGGCGGGAACTAACTATGGCTACACCTTC | CASSQTWAGTNYGYTF
TRBJ2-2 | - | TRBV2 | 15 | TRBD2 | TGTGCCAGCAGTGAAATGGGGCGGGGGACCGGGGAGCTGTTTTTT | CASSEMGRGTGELFF
TRBJ2-3 | - | TRBV5-1 | 15 | - | TGCGCCAGCAGCTTGAGGACGGGGGGCGAAGATACGCAGTATTTT | CASSLRTGGEDTQYF
TRBJ1-5 | - | TRBV4-2 | 19 | - | TGTGCCAGCAGCGCCCGGGCCTTAACATCAGGGAATAGCAATCAGCCCCAGCATTTT | CASSARALTSGNSNQPQHF
TRBJ1-2 | - | TRBV28 | 15 | - | TGTGCCAGCAGTGCCCCCGGGGTTTCTAACTATGGCTACACCTTC | CASSAPGVSNYGYTF
TRBJ2-3 | - | TRBV19 | 13 | - | TGTGCCAGTAGTATAGAACGGGGAGATACGCAGTATTTT | CASSIERGDTQYF
TRBJ2-1 | - | TRBV11-3 | 13 | - | TGTGCCAGCAGCTTAGCTGGCAGGGGTGAGCAGTTCTTC | CASSLAGRGEQFF
TRBJ1-4 | once | TRBV25-1 | 15 | - | TGTGCCAGCAGTGACGACAGGTCTGGTAATGAAAAACTGTTTTTT | CASSDDRSGNEKLFF
TRBJ2-3 | - | TRBV27 | 18 | TRBD2 | TGTGCCAGCAGTTTAGTCCCCCAGGTTAGCGGGACCACAGATACGCAGTATTTT | CASSLVPQVSGTTDTQYF
TRBJ1-6 | - | TRBV30 | 16 | - | TGTGCCTGGAGTGTACGAGTAAGCTCCTATAATTCACCCCTCCACTTT | CAWSVRVSSYNSPLHF
TRBJ2-7 | - | TRBV10-3 | 16 | TRBD2 | TGTGCCATCAGTGATACTAGCGGGAGGGCCCTCTACGAGCAGTACTTC | CAISDTSGRALYEQYF
TRBJ2-2 | few | TRBV6-5 | 14 | - | TGTGCCAGCAGTTACATGGGGGGGCCCGGGGAGCTGTTTTTT | CASSYMGGPGELFF
TRBJ2-1 | many | TRBV5-1 | 19 | TRBD2 | TGCGCCAGCAGCTGGCCGGGACTACGCACGCTAGCGTCCTACAATGAGCAGTTCTTC | CASSWPGLRTLASYNEQFF
TRBJ1-2 | - | TRBV15 | 12 | - | TGTGCCACCAGTCAGGTCACGTATGGCTACACCTTC | CATSQVTYGYTF
TRBJ1-5 | - | TRBV4-1 | 15 | - | TGCGCCAGCAGCCAAATTGCCAGTAGCAATCAGCCCCAGCATTTT | CASSQIASSNQPQHF
TRBJ2-1 | - | TRBV6-4 | 16 | TRBD2 | TGTGCCAGCAGTGACTCGTTGCTAGCGGGGTACAATGAGCAGTTCTTC | CASSDSLLAGYNEQFF
TRBJ2-1 | - | TRBV13 | 16 | - | TGTGCCAGCAGCTCAGCCTCCGGCCTGGCGGTCGATGAGCAGTTCTTC | CASSSASGLAVDEQFF
TRBJ1-1 | - | TRBV7-3 | 14 | - | TGTGCCAGCAGCTTAAATCCACAGAACACTGAAGCTTTCTTT | CASSLNPQNTEAFF
TRBJ2-1 | - | TRBV10-3 | 18 | TRBD2 | TGTGCCATCAGTGCGGGAGGTACGTCTCAAAGCTCCTACAATGAGCAGTTCTTC | CAISAGGTSQSSYNEQFF